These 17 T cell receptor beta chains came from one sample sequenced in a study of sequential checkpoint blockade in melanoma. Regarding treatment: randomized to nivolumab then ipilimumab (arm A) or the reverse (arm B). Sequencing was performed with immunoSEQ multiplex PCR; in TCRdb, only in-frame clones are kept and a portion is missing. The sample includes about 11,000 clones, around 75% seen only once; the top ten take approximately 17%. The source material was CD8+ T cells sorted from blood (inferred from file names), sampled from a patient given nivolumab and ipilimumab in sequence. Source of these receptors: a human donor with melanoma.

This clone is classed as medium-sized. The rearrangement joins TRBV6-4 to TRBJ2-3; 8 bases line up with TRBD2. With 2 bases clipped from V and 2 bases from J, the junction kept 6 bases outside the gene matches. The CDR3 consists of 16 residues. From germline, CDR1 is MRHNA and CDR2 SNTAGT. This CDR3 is CASSDQAGDPTDTQYF. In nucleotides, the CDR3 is TGTGCCAGCAGTGACCAAGCGGGGGACCCCACAGATACGCAGTATTTT.

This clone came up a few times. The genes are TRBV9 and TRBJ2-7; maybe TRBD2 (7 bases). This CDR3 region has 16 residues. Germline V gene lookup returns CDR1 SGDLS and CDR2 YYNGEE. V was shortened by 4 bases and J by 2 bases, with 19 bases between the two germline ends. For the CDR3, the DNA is TGTGCCAGCAGCCCGCGAAAGGGGGGGGCGACCTACGAGCAGTACTTC. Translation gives CASSPRKGGATYEQYF.

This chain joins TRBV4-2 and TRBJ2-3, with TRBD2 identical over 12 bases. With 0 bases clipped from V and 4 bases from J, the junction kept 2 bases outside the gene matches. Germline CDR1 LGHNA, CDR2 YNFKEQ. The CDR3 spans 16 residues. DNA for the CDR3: TGTGCCAGCAGCCAAGATCTAGCGGGAGGGCCAGATACGCAGTATTTT. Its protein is CASSQDLAGGPDTQYF.

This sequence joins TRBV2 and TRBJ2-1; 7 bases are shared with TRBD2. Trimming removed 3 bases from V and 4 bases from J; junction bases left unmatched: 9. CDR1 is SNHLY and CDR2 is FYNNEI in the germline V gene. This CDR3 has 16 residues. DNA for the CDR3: TGTGCCAGCAGTGAGTTAGCGGGTGCGGAGTACAATGAGCAGTTCTTC. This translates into CASSELAGAEYNEQFF.

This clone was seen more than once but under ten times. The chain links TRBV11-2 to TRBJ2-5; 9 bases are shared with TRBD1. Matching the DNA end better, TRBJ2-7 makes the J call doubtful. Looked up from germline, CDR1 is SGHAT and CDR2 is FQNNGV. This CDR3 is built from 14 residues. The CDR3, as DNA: TGTGCCAGCAGCTTAGGACAGGGGGGATACGAGCAGTACTTC. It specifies CASSLGQGGYEQYF.

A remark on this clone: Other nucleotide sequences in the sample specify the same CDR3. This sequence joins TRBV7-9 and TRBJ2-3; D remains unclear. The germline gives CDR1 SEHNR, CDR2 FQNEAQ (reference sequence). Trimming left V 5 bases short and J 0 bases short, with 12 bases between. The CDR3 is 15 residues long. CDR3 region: CASSPPGISTDTQYF. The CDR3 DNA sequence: TGTGCCAGCAGCCCTCCCGGTATCAGCACAGATACGCAGTATTTT. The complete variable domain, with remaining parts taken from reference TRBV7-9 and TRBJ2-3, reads DTGVSQNPRHKITKRGQNVTFRCDPISEHNRLYWYRQTLGQGPEFLTYFQNEAQLEKSRLLSDRFSAERPKGSFSTLEIQRTEQGDSAMYLCASSPPGISTDTQYFGPGTRLTVL.

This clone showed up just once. The CDR3 DNA reads TGCGCCAGCAGCTCCAACTCCCGGGACAGGCTCTATGGCTACACCTTC. Encoded protein: CASSSNSRDRLYGYTF. This chain links TRBV5-1 with TRBJ1-2; TRBD1 matches at 8 bases. The J segment lost 4 bases and the V segment lost 3 bases, leaving 11 bases of the junction unmatched. There are 16 residues in the CDR3. Germline loops: CDR1 SGHRS, CDR2 YFSETQ.

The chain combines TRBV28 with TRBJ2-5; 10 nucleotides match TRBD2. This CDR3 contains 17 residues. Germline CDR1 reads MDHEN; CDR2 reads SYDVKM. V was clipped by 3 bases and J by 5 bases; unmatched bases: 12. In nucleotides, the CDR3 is TGTGCCAGCAGTTTTTGGGCTAGCGGGAGCAGTGGGGAGACCCAGTACTTC. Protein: CASSFWASGSSGETQYF.

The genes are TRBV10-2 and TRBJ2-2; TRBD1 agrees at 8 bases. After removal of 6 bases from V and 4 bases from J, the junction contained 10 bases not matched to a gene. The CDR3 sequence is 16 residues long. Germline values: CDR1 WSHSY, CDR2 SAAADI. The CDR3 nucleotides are TGCGCCAGCAGAAACGAAGGGACAGGTCGCACCGGGGAGCTGTTTTTT. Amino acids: CASRNEGTGRTGELFF.

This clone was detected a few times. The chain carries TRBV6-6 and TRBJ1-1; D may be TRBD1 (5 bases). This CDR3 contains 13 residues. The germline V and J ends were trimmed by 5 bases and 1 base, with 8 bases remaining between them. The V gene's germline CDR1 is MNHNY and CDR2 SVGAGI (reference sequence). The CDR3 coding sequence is TGTGCCAGCAGTGATGGACAGAACACTGAAGCTTTCTTT. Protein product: CASSDGQNTEAFF.

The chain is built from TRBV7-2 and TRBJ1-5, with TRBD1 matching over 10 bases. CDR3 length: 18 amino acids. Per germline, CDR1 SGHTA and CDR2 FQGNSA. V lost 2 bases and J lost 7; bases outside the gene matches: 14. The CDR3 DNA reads TGTGCCAGCAGCTTACGTGCCGGGACAGGGGAAATAGGGCAGCCCCAGCATTTT. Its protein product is CASSLRAGTGEIGQPQHF. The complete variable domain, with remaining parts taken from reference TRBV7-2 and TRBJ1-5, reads GAGVSQSPSNKVTEKGKDVELRCDPISGHTALYWYRQSLGQGLEFLIYFQGNSAPDKSGLPSDRFSAERTGGSVSTLTIQRTQQEDSAVYLCASSLRAGTGEIGQPQHFGDGTRLSIL.

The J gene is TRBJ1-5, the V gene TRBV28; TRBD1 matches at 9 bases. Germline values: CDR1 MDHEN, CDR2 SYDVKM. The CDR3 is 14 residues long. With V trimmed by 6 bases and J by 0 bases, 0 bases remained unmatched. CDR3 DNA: TGTGCCAGCAGGGACAGGGGTAGCAATCAGCCCCAGCATTTT. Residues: CASRDRGSNQPQHF.

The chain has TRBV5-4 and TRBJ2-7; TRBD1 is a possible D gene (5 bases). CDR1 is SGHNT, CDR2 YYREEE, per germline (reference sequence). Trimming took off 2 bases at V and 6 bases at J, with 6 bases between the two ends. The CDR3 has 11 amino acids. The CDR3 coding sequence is TGTGCCAGCAGCTTAGGGGCCGAGCAGTACTTC. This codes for CASSLGAEQYF.

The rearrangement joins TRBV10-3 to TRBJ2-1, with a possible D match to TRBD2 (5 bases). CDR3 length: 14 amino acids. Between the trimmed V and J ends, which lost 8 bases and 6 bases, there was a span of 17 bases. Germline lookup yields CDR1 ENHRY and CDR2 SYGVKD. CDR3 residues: CAIAPLEGFNEQFF. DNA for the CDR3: TGTGCCATCGCCCCCCTTGAGGGTTTCAATGAGCAGTTCTTC.

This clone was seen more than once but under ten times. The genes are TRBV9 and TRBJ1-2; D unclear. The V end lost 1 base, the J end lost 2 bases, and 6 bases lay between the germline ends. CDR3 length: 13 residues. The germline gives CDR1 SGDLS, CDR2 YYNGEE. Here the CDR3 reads CASSVIPNYGYTF. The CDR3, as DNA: TGTGCCAGCAGCGTAATTCCGAACTATGGCTACACCTTC.

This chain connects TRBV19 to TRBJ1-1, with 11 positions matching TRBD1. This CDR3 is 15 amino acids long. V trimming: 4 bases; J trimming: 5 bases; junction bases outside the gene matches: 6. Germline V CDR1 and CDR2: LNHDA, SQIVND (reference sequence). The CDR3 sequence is CASSRGTGGTTEAFF. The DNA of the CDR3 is TGTGCCAGTAGTAGAGGGACAGGGGGTACGACTGAAGCTTTCTTT.

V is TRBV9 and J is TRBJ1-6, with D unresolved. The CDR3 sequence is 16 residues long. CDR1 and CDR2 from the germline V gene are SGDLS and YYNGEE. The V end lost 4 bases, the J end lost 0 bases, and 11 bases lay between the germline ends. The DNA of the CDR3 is TGTGCCAGCAGCATCAGCGGTCACTCCTATAATTCACCCCTCCACTTT. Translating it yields CASSISGHSYNSPLHF. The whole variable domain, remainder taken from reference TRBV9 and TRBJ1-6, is DSGVTQTPKHLITATGQRVTLRCSPRSGDLSVYWYQQSLDQGLQFLIQYYNGEERAKGNILERFSAQQFPDLHSELNLSSLELGDSALYFCASSISGHSYNSPLHFGNGTRLTVT.